A single count supports the clone carrying this TCR beta chain. Its cognate antigen is unknown. The data derive from a study of Ad26.COV2.S vaccination and SARS-CoV-2 variants. Broader study findings: A substantial breadth of spike-specific CD8+ and CD4+ T cell responses after vaccination has been reported. TCR breadth and depth estimates may have understated total T cell responses. Across vaccine and placebo recipients, the breadth of non-spike TCRs was similar. It was vaccine recipients, not placebo recipients, who had the higher spike-specific TCR breadth.

The germline CDR1 and CDR2 sequences are SGHRS and YFSETQ. V lost 4 bases and J 5 bases, leaving 15 bases between the germline ends. The CDR3 is 14 residues long. Using immunoSEQ multiplex PCR, the repertoire was profiled, and TCRdb retains in-frame clones only, with some absent. The table includes some 350,000 clones, about 92% detected once. This sample comprised peripheral blood, obtained after recovery from COVID-19. The chain uses TRBV5-1 and TRBJ1-2, with D unresolved. The TCR comes from a human donor who had recovered from COVID-19. CDR3 DNA sequence: TGCGCCAGCAGCCCAGCCGCCTGGGAGTATGGCTACACCTTC. Protein sequence: CASSPAAWEYGYTF.